This is a list of T cell receptor beta chains from one sample in a study of cytomegalovirus exposure and HLA in healthy donors. Only in-frame clones appear in the TCRdb table, and some are missing; sequencing was by immunoSEQ multiplex PCR. The sample has about 130,000 clones; around three quarters are singletons. Sequenced sample: PBMCs. These TCRs come from a male donor in good health and CMV-seropositive. The CDR3 runs from the conserved cysteine through the conserved F or W. A D gene is named only where the DNA matches it firmly. Not every row has a clone size; where given, it reads once, few, many or a size class.

>TRBV2|.|TRBJ2-1|.
CASSAGLLYEQFF
TGTGCCAGCAGTGCCGGACTACTATACGAGCAGTTCTTC
>TRBV5-1|.|TRBJ2-7|TRBD1
CASSLWTGGDEQYF
TGCGCCAGCAGCTTATGGACAGGGGGCGACGAGCAGTACTTC
>TRBV15|.|TRBJ1-5|.
CATSRGRDTFLEPQHF
TGTGCCACCAGCAGGGGACGGGACACGTTTTTAGAGCCCCAGCATTTT
>TRBV28|.|TRBJ2-7|.
CASSSSGSSFYEQYF
TGTGCCAGCAGTTCCTCCGGGTCTTCCTTCTACGAGCAGTACTTC
>TRBV7-2|.|TRBJ2-7|TRBD2
CASSAQSGSAYEQYF
TGTGCCAGCAGCGCCCAGAGCGGGAGTGCCTACGAGCAGTACTTC
>TRBV6-1|.|TRBJ2-5|TRBD2
CATRSGGQETQYF
TGTGCCACCCGCAGCGGGGGACAAGAGACCCAGTACTTC
>TRBV29-1|once|TRBJ2-7|.
CSVESRGGYEQYF
TGCAGCGTTGAGTCCCGGGGTGGCTACGAGCAGTACTTC
>TRBV5-5|.|TRBJ2-7|.
CASSLGGESYEQYF
TGTGCCAGCAGCTTGGGGGGGGAGTCCTACGAGCAGTACTTC
>TRBV9|.|TRBJ2-7|.
CASSDDSEQYF
TGTGCCAGCAGCGACGACAGCGAGCAGTACTTC
>TRBV2|.|TRBJ1-2|.
CASSDPGEGSYGYTF
TGTGCCAGCAGTGATCCAGGGGAGGGTTCCTATGGCTACACCTTC
>TRBV6-5|.|TRBJ1-2|.
CASLPVRGRVYGYTF
TGTGCCAGCCTCCCGGTTCGGGGTCGAGTCTATGGCTACACCTTC
>TRBV9|.|TRBJ2-6|TRBD1
CASSAPGQGHSGANGLTF
TGTGCCAGCAGCGCACCGGGACAGGGACATTCTGGGGCCAACGGCCTGACTTTC
>TRBV19|.|TRBJ2-1|TRBD1
CASSYRGPSYNEQFF
TGTGCCAGTAGTTACAGGGGGCCCTCCTACAATGAGCAGTTCTTC
>TRBV29-1|few|TRBJ2-3|TRBD2
CSTSGLAMNTDTQYF
TGCAGCACTTCCGGACTAGCGATGAACACAGATACGCAGTATTTT
>TRBV7-2|.|TRBJ2-3|TRBD1
CASSRQGAADTQYF
TGTGCCAGCAGTCGGCAGGGGGCCGCAGATACGCAGTATTTT
>TRBV5-6|.|TRBJ2-4|TRBD1
CASRRTGEKNSQYF
TGTGCCAGCAGAAGGACAGGGGAGAAAAACAGTCAGTACTTC
>TRBV16|.|TRBJ1-1|TRBD1
CASSADRATEAFF
TGTGCCAGCAGCGCCGACAGGGCGACTGAAGCTTTCTTT
>TRBV5-1|.|TRBJ2-1|TRBD2
CASSDLPTSGSYNEQFF
TGCGCCAGCAGCGACCTACCGACTAGCGGGTCCTACAATGAGCAGTTCTTC
>TRBV7-9|.|TRBJ1-1|.
CSSSPQYTEAFF
TGTTCCAGCAGCCCACAATACACTGAAGCTTTCTTT
>TRBV27|.|TRBJ1-5|TRBD1
CASSPRTGAGEPQHF
TGTGCCAGCAGTCCGAGAACAGGGGCAGGGGAGCCCCAGCATTTT
>TRBV9|.|TRBJ2-1|.
CASSVAPYNEQFF
TGTGCCAGCAGCGTAGCTCCCTACAATGAGCAGTTCTTC
>TRBV4-1|.|TRBJ1-4|.
CASSHYGEGTNEKLFF
TGCGCCAGCAGCCATTACGGGGAGGGGACTAATGAAAAACTGTTTTTT
>TRBV27|few|TRBJ2-2|.
CASSLLETSDTGELFF
TGTGCCAGCAGTTTACTGGAGACTAGTGACACCGGGGAGCTGTTTTTT
>TRBV6-6|.|TRBJ2-7|TRBD2
CASSHGLAGEQYF
TGTGCCAGCAGTCACGGACTAGCGGGCGAGCAGTACTTC
>TRBV15|.|TRBJ1-2|TRBD1
CATSGRDRALSGYTF
TGTGCCACCAGCGGTAGGGACAGGGCCCTATCTGGCTACACCTTC
>TRBV2|few|TRBJ2-7|.
CASSGGEQYF
TGTGCCAGCAGTGGAGGGGAGCAGTACTTC
>TRBV5-1|.|TRBJ2-2|TRBD2
CASSLGGKAGGNTGELFF
TGCGCCAGCAGCTTGGGGGGGAAGGCGGGAGGGAACACCGGGGAGCTGTTTTTT
>TRBV4-1|.|TRBJ2-7|TRBD1
CASSPDRPPYEQYF
TGCGCCAGCAGCCCGGACAGGCCCCCCTACGAGCAGTACTTC
>TRBV6-5|.|TRBJ1-1|.
CASSPRGRANTEAFF
TGTGCCAGCAGTCCCCGCGGGAGGGCGAACACTGAAGCTTTCTTT
>TRBV11-2|.|TRBJ2-7|.
CASSFVGGYEQYF
TGTGCCAGCAGCTTCGTCGGGGGCTACGAGCAGTACTTC
>TRBV5-1|.|TRBJ2-1|TRBD2
CASSPRTSGSRVWGNEQFF
TGCGCCAGCAGCCCTAGGACTAGCGGGAGTCGGGTTTGGGGCAATGAGCAGTTCTTC
>TRBV7-9|.|TRBJ2-7|.
CASSFNPTYEQYF
TGTGCCAGCAGCTTCAATCCCACCTACGAGCAGTACTTC
>TRBV2|few|TRBJ1-6|.
CASTEGGGYSPLHF
TGTGCCAGCACTGAGGGGGGGGGATATTCACCCCTCCACTTT
>TRBV5-1|.|TRBJ1-1|TRBD1
CASSFEGTVNTEAFF
TGCGCCAGCAGCTTCGAAGGGACAGTGAACACTGAAGCTTTCTTT
>TRBV5-4|.|TRBJ2-7|.
CASSLEAGAQYEQYF
TGTGCCAGCAGCTTGGAGGCGGGGGCACAGTACGAGCAGTACTTC
>TRBV5-1|once|TRBJ2-2|TRBD2
CASSITSGGNTGELFF
TGCGCCAGCAGCATCACTAGCGGGGGGAACACCGGGGAGCTGTTTTTT
>TRBV7-2|.|TRBJ1-2|TRBD1
CASSLGGTGLTF
TGTGCCAGCAGCTTAGGAGGGACAGGGCTCACCTTC
>TRBV19|.|TRBJ2-1|.
CASSIVGGWSYNEQFF
TGTGCCAGTAGTATAGTTGGAGGCTGGTCCTACAATGAGCAGTTCTTC
>TRBV25-1|few|TRBJ1-3|TRBD1
CASSDAGGLRNTIYF
TGTGCCAGCAGTGATGCAGGGGGCCTAAGAAACACCATATATTTT
>TRBV2|.|TRBJ2-7|TRBD2
CASSWISGGAYEQYF
TGTGCCAGCAGTTGGATTAGCGGGGGAGCCTACGAGCAGTACTTC
>TRBV5-4|.|TRBJ2-5|TRBD2
CASSLGLAVQETQYF
TGTGCCAGCAGCCTGGGACTAGCGGTACAAGAGACCCAGTACTTC
>TRBV7-8|.|TRBJ1-5|.
CASSLGTDQPQHF
TGTGCCAGCAGCTTAGGGACAGATCAGCCCCAGCATTTT
>TRBV7-2|.|TRBJ2-5|.
CASSTHSPEETQYF
TGTGCCAGCAGCACTCATTCCCCCGAAGAGACCCAGTACTTC
>TRBV4-2|.|TRBJ2-5|.
CASSQEGVVGEETQYF
TGTGCCAGCAGCCAAGAAGGGGTTGTAGGGGAAGAGACCCAGTACTTC
>TRBV5-6|.|TRBJ2-7|.
CASSRLQGGEQYF
TGTGCCAGCAGCCGACTCCAGGGTGGCGAGCAGTACTTC
>TRBV13|.|TRBJ2-2|.
CASSLRGGTNTGELFF
TGTGCCAGCAGCTTAAGAGGGGGTACGAACACCGGGGAGCTGTTTTTT
>TRBV7-9|.|TRBJ2-7|TRBD2
CASSSPTSGVYEQYF
TGTGCCAGCAGCTCCCCGACTAGCGGGGTCTACGAGCAGTACTTC
>TRBV5-1|.|TRBJ2-7|TRBD2
CASSGTSGLSYEQYF
TGCGCCAGCAGCGGGACTAGCGGCCTTTCCTACGAGCAGTACTTC
>TRBV4-1|.|TRBJ2-7|.
CASSQEGQGYYEQYF
TGCGCCAGCAGCCAAGAAGGGCAGGGGTACTACGAGCAGTACTTC
>TRBV19|.|TRBJ1-1|.
CASSGALGAHANTEAFF
TGTGCCAGTAGCGGAGCCTTAGGGGCGCATGCCAACACTGAAGCTTTCTTT
>TRBV18|.|TRBJ2-1|TRBD1
CASSTTGGTYNEQFF
TGTGCCAGCTCAACGACAGGGGGCACCTACAATGAGCAGTTCTTC
>TRBV7-9|few|TRBJ1-1|.
CASSLGGELNTEAFF
TGTGCCAGCAGCTTAGGAGGAGAGTTGAACACTGAAGCTTTCTTT
>TRBV18|.|TRBJ2-5|.
CASSWGEIQETQYF
TGTGCCAGCTCTTGGGGAGAAATACAAGAGACCCAGTACTTC
>TRBV29-1|.|TRBJ2-7|TRBD1
CSVDLRYRGRTYEQYF
TGCAGCGTTGATTTGCGGTACAGGGGGAGAACCTACGAGCAGTACTTC